This T cell receptor beta chain was identified during a study of pediatric ulcerative colitis. The protocol was immunoSEQ multiplex PCR, while the TCRdb copy is restricted to in-frame clones and leaves out a portion. The sample includes tens of thousands of clones, about 80% of them seen just once. This clone was recorded a few times. Germline-derived CDR1 and CDR2 are SNHLY and FYNNEI. Trimming took off 6 bases at V and 4 bases at J, with 15 bases between the two ends. The CDR3 sequence is 14 residues long. V usage is TRBV2 and J usage is TRBJ1-2; tentatively, D is TRBD1 (6 bases). Sequencing was performed on blood. The clonotype comes from a boy under 18 with moderate ulcerative colitis. The CDR3 DNA sequence: TGTGCCAGCAGGGACGGGGGCTCCTCCTATGGCTACACCTTC. Translating it yields CASRDGGSSYGYTF.